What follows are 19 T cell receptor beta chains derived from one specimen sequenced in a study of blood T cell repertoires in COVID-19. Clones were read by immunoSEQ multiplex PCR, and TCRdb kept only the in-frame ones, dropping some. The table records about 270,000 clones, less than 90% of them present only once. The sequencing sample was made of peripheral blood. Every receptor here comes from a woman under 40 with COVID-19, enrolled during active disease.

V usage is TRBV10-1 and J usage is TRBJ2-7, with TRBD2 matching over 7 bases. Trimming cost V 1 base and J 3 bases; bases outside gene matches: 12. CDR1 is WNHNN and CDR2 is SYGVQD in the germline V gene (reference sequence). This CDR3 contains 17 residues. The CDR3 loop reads CASSEYGMVAGVYEQYF. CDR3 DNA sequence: TGCGCCAGCAGTGAGTATGGGATGGTAGCGGGTGTCTACGAGCAGTACTTC.

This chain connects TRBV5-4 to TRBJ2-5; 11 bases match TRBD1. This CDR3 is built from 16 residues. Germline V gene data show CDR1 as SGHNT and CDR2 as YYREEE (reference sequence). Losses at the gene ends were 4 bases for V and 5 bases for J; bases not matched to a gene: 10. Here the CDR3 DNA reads TGTGCCAGCAGCGCTACCGGGACAGGGGGAGAGGAGACCCAGTACTTC. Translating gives CASSATGTGGEETQYF.

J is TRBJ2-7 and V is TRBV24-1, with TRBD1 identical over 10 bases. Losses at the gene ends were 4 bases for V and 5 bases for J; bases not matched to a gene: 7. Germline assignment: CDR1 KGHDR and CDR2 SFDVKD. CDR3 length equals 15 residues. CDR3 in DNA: TGTGCCACCAGTGAATCGGGACAGGGGATTGACGAGCAGTACTTC. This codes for CATSESGQGIDEQYF.

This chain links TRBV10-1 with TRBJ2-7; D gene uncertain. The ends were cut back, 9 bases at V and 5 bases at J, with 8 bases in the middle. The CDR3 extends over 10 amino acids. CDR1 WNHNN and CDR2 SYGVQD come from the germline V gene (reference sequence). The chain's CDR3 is CARALDEQYF. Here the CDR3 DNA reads TGCGCCAGAGCCCTCGACGAGCAGTACTTC.

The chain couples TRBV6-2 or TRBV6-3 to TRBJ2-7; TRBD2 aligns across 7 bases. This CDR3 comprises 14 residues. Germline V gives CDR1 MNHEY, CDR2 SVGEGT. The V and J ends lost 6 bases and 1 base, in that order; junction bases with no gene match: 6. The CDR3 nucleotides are TGTGCCAGCAGCGTGGGGGAGGGTTCCTACGAGCAGTACTTC. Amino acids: CASSVGEGSYEQYF.

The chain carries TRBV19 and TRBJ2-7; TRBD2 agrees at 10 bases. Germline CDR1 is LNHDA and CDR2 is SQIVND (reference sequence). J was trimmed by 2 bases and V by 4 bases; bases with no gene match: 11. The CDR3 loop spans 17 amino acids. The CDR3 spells CASSTPFGTSATYEQYF. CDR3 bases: TGTGCCAGTAGTACCCCATTTGGGACTAGCGCTACCTACGAGCAGTACTTC. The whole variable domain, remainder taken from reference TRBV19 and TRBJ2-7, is DGGITQSPKYLFRKEGQNVTLSCEQNLNHDAMYWYRQDPGQGLRLIYYSQIVNDFQKGDIAEGYSVSREKKESFPLTVTSAQKNPTAFYLCASSTPFGTSATYEQYFGPGTRLTVT.

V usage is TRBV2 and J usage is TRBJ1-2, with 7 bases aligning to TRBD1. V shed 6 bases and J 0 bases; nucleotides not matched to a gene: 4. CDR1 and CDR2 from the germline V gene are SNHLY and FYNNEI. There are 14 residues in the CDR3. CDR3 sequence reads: CASRRDSSNYGYTF. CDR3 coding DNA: TGTGCCAGCAGGAGGGACAGCTCTAACTATGGCTACACCTTC.

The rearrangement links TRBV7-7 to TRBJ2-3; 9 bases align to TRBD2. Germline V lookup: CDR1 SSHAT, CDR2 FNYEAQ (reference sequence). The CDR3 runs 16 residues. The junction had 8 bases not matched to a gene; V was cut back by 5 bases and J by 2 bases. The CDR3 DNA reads TGTGCCAGCAGCCCCCGGGCGGGGGGGCCCACAGATACGCAGTATTTT. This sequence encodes CASSPRAGGPTDTQYF.

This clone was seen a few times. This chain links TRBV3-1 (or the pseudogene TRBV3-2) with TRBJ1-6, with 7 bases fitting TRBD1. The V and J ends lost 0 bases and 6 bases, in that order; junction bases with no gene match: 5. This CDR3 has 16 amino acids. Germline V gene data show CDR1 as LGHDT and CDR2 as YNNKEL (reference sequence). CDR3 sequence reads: CASSQDKGARNSPLHF. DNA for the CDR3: TGTGCCAGCAGCCAAGACAAGGGGGCGCGTAATTCACCCCTCCACTTT.

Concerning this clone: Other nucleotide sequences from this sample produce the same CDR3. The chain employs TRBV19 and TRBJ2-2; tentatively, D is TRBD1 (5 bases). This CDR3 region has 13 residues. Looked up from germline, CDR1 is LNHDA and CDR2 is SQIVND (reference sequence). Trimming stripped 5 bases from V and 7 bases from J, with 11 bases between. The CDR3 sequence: CASSPQGSGELFF. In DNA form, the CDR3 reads TGTGCCAGTAGTCCTCAGGGAAGCGGGGAGCTGTTTTTT.

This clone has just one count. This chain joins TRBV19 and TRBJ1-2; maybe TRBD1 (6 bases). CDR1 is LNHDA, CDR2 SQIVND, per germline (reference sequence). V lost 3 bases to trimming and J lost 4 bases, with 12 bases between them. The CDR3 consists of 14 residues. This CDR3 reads CASSMGTIGYGYTF. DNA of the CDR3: TGTGCCAGTAGTATGGGGACAATCGGCTATGGCTACACCTTC.

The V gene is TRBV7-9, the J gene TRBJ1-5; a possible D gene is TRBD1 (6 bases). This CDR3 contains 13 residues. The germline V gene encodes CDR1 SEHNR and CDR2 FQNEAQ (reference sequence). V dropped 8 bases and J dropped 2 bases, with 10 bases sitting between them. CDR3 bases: TGTGCCAGCGAGGGGGTGGGCAATCAGCCCCAGCATTTT. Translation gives CASEGVGNQPQHF.

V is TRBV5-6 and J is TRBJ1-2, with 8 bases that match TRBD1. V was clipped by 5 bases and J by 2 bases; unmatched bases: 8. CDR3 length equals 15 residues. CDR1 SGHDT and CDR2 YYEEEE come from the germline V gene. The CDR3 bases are TGTGCCAGCAGAATATCGGGACAGGCAAACTATGGCTACACCTTC. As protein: CASRISGQANYGYTF.

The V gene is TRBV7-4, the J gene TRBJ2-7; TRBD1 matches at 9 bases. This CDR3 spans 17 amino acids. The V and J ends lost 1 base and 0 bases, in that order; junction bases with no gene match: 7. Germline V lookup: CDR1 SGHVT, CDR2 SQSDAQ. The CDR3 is CASSLEVDRGSSYEQYF. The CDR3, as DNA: TGTGCCAGCAGCTTAGAAGTAGACAGGGGGAGCTCCTACGAGCAGTACTTC.

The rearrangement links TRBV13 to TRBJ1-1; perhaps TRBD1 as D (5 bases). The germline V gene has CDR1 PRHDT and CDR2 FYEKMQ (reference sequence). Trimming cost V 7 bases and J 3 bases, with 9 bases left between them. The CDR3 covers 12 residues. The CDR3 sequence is CASKVGHTEAFF. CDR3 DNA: TGTGCCAGCAAGGTGGGGCACACTGAAGCTTTCTTT.

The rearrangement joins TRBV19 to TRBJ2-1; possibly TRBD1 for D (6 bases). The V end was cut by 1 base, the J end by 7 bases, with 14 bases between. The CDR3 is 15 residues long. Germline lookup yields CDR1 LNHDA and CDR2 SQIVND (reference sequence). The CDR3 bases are TGTGCCAGTAGTATAGTAGGGACATTCTGGAATGAGCAGTTCTTC. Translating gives CASSIVGTFWNEQFF.

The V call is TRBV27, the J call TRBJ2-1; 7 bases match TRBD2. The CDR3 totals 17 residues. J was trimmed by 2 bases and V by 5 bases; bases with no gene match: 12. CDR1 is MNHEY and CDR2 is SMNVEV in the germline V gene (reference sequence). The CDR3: CASSPRTSFPPYNEQFF. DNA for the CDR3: TGTGCCAGCAGTCCCCGGACTAGTTTCCCTCCCTACAATGAGCAGTTCTTC.

As DNA, the CDR3 is TGTGCCAGCTCACCACGCATAAGTTATCCGGGACCCGGGGCGGGAGGGGCCAACGTCCTGACTTTC. It specifies CASSPRISYPGPGAGGANVLTF. The V gene is TRBV18, the J gene TRBJ2-6, with D possibly TRBD2 on 6 matching bases. Per germline, CDR1 KGHSH and CDR2 LQKENI. The CDR3 runs 22 residues. V was trimmed by 1 base and J by 4 bases, leaving 29 bases between them.

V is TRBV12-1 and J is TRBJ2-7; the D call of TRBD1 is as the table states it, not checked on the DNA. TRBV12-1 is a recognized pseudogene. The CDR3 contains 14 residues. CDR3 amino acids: CASSFEQGAAEQYF. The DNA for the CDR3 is TGTGCCAGCAGCTTTGAACAGGGGGCGGCCGAGCAGTACTTC.